Each of the 20 T cell receptor beta chains below was sequenced from the same sample in a study of identical twins. TCRdb analysed the 5' RACE reads with MiXCR anew, one entry per CDR3 protein. The sample consists of about 890,000 distinct CDR3 sequences, roughly 12% of them appearing once. These same data were also listed under a study on yellow fever vaccine responses in identical twins.

Sequencing was carried out using PBMCs. The receptors here all came from a young woman in good health.

J is TRBJ2-7 and V is TRBV4-1; no clear D gene. The CDR3 loop spans 17 amino acids. Germline values: CDR1 MGHRA, CDR2 YSYEKL. Between the trimmed V and J ends, which lost 0 bases and 4 bases, there was a span of 19 bases. CDR3 region: CASSQDRMGNGRYEQYV. In nucleotides, the CDR3 is TGCGCCAGCAGCCAAGATCGAATGGGGAACGGTCGGTACGAGCAGTACGTC.

This clonotype showed up just a few times. The rearrangement joins TRBV7-3 to TRBJ2-1; perhaps D is TRBD1 or TRBD2 (5 bases each). This CDR3 contains 14 residues. The V end lost 2 bases, the J end lost 7 bases, and 12 bases lay between the germline ends. Germline CDR1 SGHTA, CDR2 FQGTGA. The CDR3 here is CASSLPGAWNEQFF. Here the CDR3 DNA reads TGTGCCAGCAGCTTACCCGGGGCATGGAATGAGCAGTTCTTC.

This clonotype was detected a few times. V gene TRBV3-1 combines with J gene TRBJ2-3; 11 bases line up with TRBD2. The CDR3 is 15 residues long. Germline CDR1 reads LGHDT; CDR2 reads YNNKEL (reference sequence). With 0 bases clipped from V and 5 bases from J, the junction kept 1 base outside the gene matches. Written as DNA, the CDR3 is TGTGCCAGCAGCCAAGATCTAGCGGGGGGAGATACGCAGTATTTT. Translation gives CASSQDLAGGDTQYF.

V and J are TRBV28 and TRBJ2-5; D unresolved. V dropped 4 bases and J dropped 7 bases, with 22 bases sitting between them. This CDR3 is built from 16 residues. Per the germline V gene, CDR1 is MDHEN and CDR2 is SYDVKM. CDR3 residues: CASSYPEGDSWGTQYF. In DNA, the CDR3 is TGTGCCAGCAGTTACCCGGAAGGCGACTCCTGGGGGACCCAGTACTTC.

V usage is TRBV6-2 or TRBV6-3 and J usage is TRBJ2-7, with no clear D. This CDR3 contains 15 residues. V was cut by 8 bases and J by 7 bases, with 24 bases left in between. Germline assignment: CDR1 MNHEY and CDR2 SVGEGT. The CDR3 spells CASSNPTPWSSEQYV. CDR3 sequence (DNA): TGTGCCAGCTCCAACCCCACCCCGTGGTCCTCTGAGCAGTACGTC.

The V call is TRBV21-1, the J call TRBJ2-1. TRBV21-1 is deemed a pseudogene. The CDR3 is made up of 18 amino acids. This chain's CDR3 is CASSKLLTQGGSYNEQFF. In DNA form, the CDR3 reads TGTGCCAGCAGCAAACTATTGACCCAGGGAGGCTCCTACAATGAGCAGTTCTTC.

This clonotype was picked up a small number of times. The genes are TRBV5-6 and TRBJ2-7, with 8 nucleotides matching TRBD1. CDR3 length equals 15 residues. V lost 1 base, J lost 3 bases, and 6 bases stayed unmatched. The germline CDR1 and CDR2 sequences are SGHDT and YYEEEE. The DNA for the CDR3 is TGTGCCAGCAGCTTGTTTGACAGGGGCGTCTACGAGCAGTACGTC. Protein product: CASSLFDRGVYEQYV.

The V and J genes are TRBV9 and TRBJ2-5, with a tentative D call TRBD2 (6 bases). The V end was cut by 3 bases, the J end by 4 bases, with 13 bases between. The germline V gene has CDR1 SGDLS and CDR2 YYNGEE. The CDR3 spans 14 residues. CDR3 nucleotides: TGTGCCAGCAGCGCGAATCAGGGAGGAGAGACCCAGTACTTC. Residues: CASSANQGGETQYF.

The chain combines TRBV6-1 with TRBJ2-7; possibly TRBD1 or TRBD2 for D (5 bases each). CDR1 MNHNS and CDR2 SASEGT come from the germline V gene. V dropped 4 bases and J dropped 0 bases, with 10 bases sitting between them. The length of the CDR3 is 14 residues. The DNA for the CDR3 is TGTGCCAGCAGTGTGGGGGACCCCTCCTACGAGCAGTACTTC. Translated: CASSVGDPSYEQYF.

This clonotype was counted ten times or more. This chain connects TRBV12-3 or TRBV12-4 to TRBJ2-1, with 7 bases lining up with TRBD2. Trimming cost V 3 bases and J 4 bases; bases outside gene matches: 6. The CDR3 runs 15 residues. The CDR3 sequence: CASSFGGSGYNEQFF. DNA of the CDR3: TGTGCCAGCAGTTTCGGGGGTAGCGGGTACAATGAGCAGTTCTTC.

This clonotype was detected ten times or more. The chain employs TRBV9 and TRBJ1-2; 8 bases are a match to TRBD1. There are 15 residues in the CDR3. V shed 3 bases and J 6 bases; nucleotides not matched to a gene: 10. The germline gives CDR1 SGDLS, CDR2 YYNGEE. CDR3 residues: CASSASSTGANGYTF. CDR3 in DNA: TGTGCCAGCAGCGCCAGCTCGACAGGGGCTAATGGCTACACCTTC.

This clonotype was seen many times. The rearrangement links TRBV24-1 to TRBJ2-5; D may correspond to TRBD1 or TRBD2 (5 bases each). CDR1 is KGHDR and CDR2 is SFDVKD in the germline V gene. Trimming cost V 0 bases and J 4 bases, with 11 bases left between them. This CDR3 is built from 15 residues. CDR3 region: CATSDLQKGPETQYF. The CDR3 bases are TGTGCCACCAGTGATTTGCAAAAGGGACCAGAGACCCAGTACTTC.

This clonotype was picked up a small number of times. The chain combines TRBV2 with TRBJ2-1; TRBD2 aligns across 16 bases. There are 16 residues in the CDR3. Germline V gene lookup returns CDR1 SNHLY and CDR2 FYNNEI. Unmatched junction bases numbered 0, after V lost 3 bases and J lost 4 bases. Here the CDR3 DNA reads TGTGCCAGCAGTGAGGGACTAGCGGGAGGGTACAATGAGCAGTTCTTC. Translated: CASSEGLAGGYNEQFF.

This clonotype was seen more than once but under ten times. The chain combines TRBV4-1 with TRBJ2-5, with D perhaps TRBD2 (5 bases). CDR1 and CDR2 (germline): MGHRA, YSYEKL. With 3 bases removed from V and 5 bases from J, the gap between germline ends came to 13 bases. The CDR3 has 14 residues. The DNA of the CDR3 is TGCGCCAGCAGCCAGGGTGCGGGTCCGGAGACCCAGTACTTC. Its protein is CASSQGAGPETQYF.

The V and J genes are TRBV4-1 and TRBJ2-5; TRBD2 matches at 7 bases. From germline, CDR1 is MGHRA and CDR2 YSYEKL. Trimming removed 1 base from V and 5 bases from J; junction bases left unmatched: 10. The CDR3 length is 16 residues. The CDR3 is CASSQGGAGSAETQYF. Written as DNA, the CDR3 is TGCGCCAGCAGCCAAGGGGGAGCGGGATCCGCGGAGACCCAGTACTTC.

This clonotype was seen only a few times. V gene TRBV4-1 combines with J gene TRBJ1-4; D not certain. The V and J ends lost 0 bases and 13 bases respectively, with 18 bases between them. Germline V gives CDR1 MGHRA, CDR2 YSYEKL. There are 15 residues in the CDR3. The CDR3 bases are TGCGCCAGCAGCCAAGATCAACGGACCATTGGGAGACTGTTTTTT. Residues: CASSQDQRTIGRLFF.

This clonotype was picked up a small number of times. This chain uses TRBV29-1 with TRBJ2-1, with D perhaps TRBD1 or TRBD2 (5 bases each). V dropped 7 bases and J dropped 7 bases, with 20 bases sitting between them. The CDR3 extends over 14 amino acids. Per germline, CDR1 SQVTM and CDR2 ANQGSEA. Written as DNA, the CDR3 is TGCAGCGGGGGACGAGCTAAACCGGGGAATGAGCAGTTCTTC. Encoded protein: CSGGRAKPGNEQFF.

This clonotype has more than one count but fewer than ten. The rearrangement links TRBV13 to TRBJ1-6; possibly TRBD1 for D (5 bases). Germline loops: CDR1 PRHDT, CDR2 FYEKMQ (reference sequence). The CDR3 consists of 17 residues. V shed 5 bases and J shed 0 bases, with 14 bases lying between them. CDR3 DNA: TGTGCCAGCAGCGGCGGGGGTACGAGCTCCTATAATTCACCCCTCCACTTT. This gives the protein CASSGGGTSSYNSPLHF.

Ten or more counts support this clonotype. The V gene is TRBV24-1, the J gene TRBJ2-7; 9 bases match TRBD2. The J segment lost 1 base and the V segment lost 7 bases, leaving 13 bases of the junction unmatched. Germline V gene data show CDR1 as KGHDR and CDR2 as SFDVKD. The CDR3 length is 17 residues. As DNA, the CDR3 is TGTGCCACCAGCCCTTCCCCGACTAGCGGCGTATCCTACGAGCAGTACTTC. It translates to CATSPSPTSGVSYEQYF.

The V call is TRBV3-1, the J call TRBJ2-5, with 13 bases aligning to TRBD2. CDR1 is LGHDT and CDR2 is YNNKEL in the germline V gene (reference sequence). With V trimmed by 3 bases and J by 2 bases, 6 bases remained unmatched. This CDR3 contains 17 residues. This CDR3 reads CASSHFKGLAGQETQYF. In DNA form, the CDR3 reads TGTGCCAGCAGCCACTTCAAGGGACTAGCGGGGCAAGAGACCCAGTACTTC.